These 21 T cell receptor beta chains share one sample of origin, sequenced in a study of beta chain features in type 1 diabetes. The authors reverse transcribed all of the isolated RNA, so sequencing captured expressed TCRB transcripts. Libraries were prepared by immunoSEQ multiplex PCR; TCRdb keeps only in-frame clonotypes and omits some of them. The sample includes approximately 250,000 clones, 11% to 15% of them seen just once. The sequencing sample was made of naive CD4+ T cells from blood. The source of these receptors is a woman aged 40 to 50 in good health.

This clone was picked up a small number of times. V and J are TRBV7-8 and TRBJ1-1; D unclear. This CDR3 spans 14 amino acids. V lost 1 base and J 0 bases, leaving 6 bases between the germline ends. Per germline, CDR1 SGHVS and CDR2 FQNEAQ. CDR3: CASSLGLMNTEAFF. In DNA form, the CDR3 reads TGTGCCAGCAGCTTAGGACTTATGAACACTGAAGCTTTCTTT.

J is TRBJ2-3 and V is TRBV19, with D hard to call. Germline V lookup: CDR1 LNHDA, CDR2 SQIVND (reference sequence). The CDR3 loop spans 14 amino acids. The V end was cut by 2 bases, the J end by 0 bases, with 6 bases between. The CDR3 DNA reads as TGTGCCAGTAGTATAACCACTAGCACAGATACGCAGTATTTT. As protein: CASSITTSTDTQYF.

This rearrangement joins TRBV7-2 to TRBJ2-2; D is unresolved. The CDR3 contains 15 residues. The germline V gene encodes CDR1 SGHTA and CDR2 FQGNSA. V dropped 7 bases and J dropped 6 bases, with 18 bases sitting between them. The CDR3 coding sequence is TGTGCCAGCACCACTTCTGCCACTCGTGCCGGGGAGCTGTTTTTT. Encoded protein: CASTTSATRAGELFF.

There are a few counts of this clone. The chain carries TRBV6-5 and TRBJ2-7, with D possibly TRBD2 on 7 matching bases. The V gene's germline CDR1 is MNHEY and CDR2 SVGAGI. The CDR3 totals 14 residues. V lost 2 bases, J lost 5 bases, and 13 bases lay in between. The CDR3 sequence is CASSYGGGLNEQYF. In DNA, the CDR3 is TGTGCCAGCAGTTACGGGGGGGGGCTAAACGAGCAGTACTTC.

The chain couples TRBV10-3 to TRBJ2-1, with 7 bases lining up with TRBD1. V trimming: 11 bases; J trimming: 5 bases; junction bases outside the gene matches: 6. The CDR3 spans 12 residues. Germline lookup yields CDR1 ENHRY and CDR2 SYGVKD. For the CDR3, the DNA is TGTGCCCTCCGGGACAGCAACAATGAGCAGTTCTTC. It is translated as CALRDSNNEQFF.

This clone came up a few times. The gene calls are TRBV25-1 and TRBJ2-7, with D hard to call. This CDR3 is 18 amino acids long. The V and J ends lost 0 bases and 4 bases respectively, with 22 bases between them. Germline loops: CDR1 MGHDK, CDR2 SYGVNS. CDR3 in DNA: TGTGCCAGCAGTGAATATACACACGCCGGGTTTCGAAGTTACGAGCAGTACTTC. This gives the protein CASSEYTHAGFRSYEQYF.

This clone was counted ten times or more. The chain couples TRBV29-1 to TRBJ2-5; TRBD1 matches at 7 bases. The germline V gene has CDR1 SQVTM and CDR2 ANQGSEA. This CDR3 region has 12 residues. Trimming at V came to 6 bases and at J to 5 bases, leaving 6 bases not matched to a gene. For the CDR3, the DNA is TGCAGCGTCTACAGGGGTGGGGAGACCCAGTACTTC. Translation: CSVYRGGETQYF.

Details on this clone: Other DNA sequences of this sample code for an identical CDR3. This chain joins TRBV6-5 and TRBJ2-1; possible D gene TRBD2, 6 bases. The CDR3 covers 16 residues. V was pared by 0 bases and J by 0 bases, with 9 bases between. Per germline, CDR1 MNHEY and CDR2 SVGAGI. CDR3 in amino acids: CASSYSLASSYNEQFF. As DNA, the CDR3 is TGTGCCAGCAGTTACTCGCTAGCGAGCTCCTACAATGAGCAGTTCTTC.

V is TRBV11-2 and J is TRBJ1-2; 12 bases map to TRBD1. Trimming took 1 base from V and 9 from J; bases not matched to a gene: 3. Per germline, CDR1 SGHAT and CDR2 FQNNGV. The CDR3 length is 14 residues. The CDR3 spells CASSLGDRGPRYTF. In nucleotides, the CDR3 is TGTGCCAGCAGCTTAGGGGACAGGGGGCCTCGCTACACCTTC.

This clone was seen only a few times. The chain combines TRBV7-2 with TRBJ2-7, with D tentatively TRBD2 (5 bases). The ends were cut back, 5 bases at V and 3 bases at J, with 11 bases in the middle. The CDR3 extends over 13 amino acids. Germline V gene data show CDR1 as SGHTA and CDR2 as FQGNSA. CDR3 sequence reads: CASSPPSGYEQYF. The CDR3 nucleotides read TGTGCCAGCAGCCCGCCGAGCGGCTACGAGCAGTACTTC. Based on the CDR3 plus reference TRBV7-2 and TRBJ2-7, the full variable domain is GAGVSQSPSNKVTEKGKDVELRCDPISGHTALYWYRQSLGQGLEFLIYFQGNSAPDKSGLPSDRFSAERTGGSVSTLTIQRTQQEDSAVYLCASSPPSGYEQYFGPGTRLTVT.

This chain links TRBV10-2 with TRBJ2-5; 7 positions agree with TRBD2. This CDR3 is built from 13 residues. Germline V gene data show CDR1 as WSHSY and CDR2 as SAAADI. V was clipped by 10 bases and J by 5 bases; unmatched bases: 10. The CDR3 protein is CANSLAAGETQYF. CDR3 DNA sequence: TGCGCCAACTCTCTAGCGGCGGGGGAGACCCAGTACTTC.

CDR3 nucleotides: TGCGCCAGCAGCAAATCTAGCACAGATACGCAGTATTTT. This encodes CASSKSSTDTQYF. The chain uses TRBV4-3 and TRBJ2-3; D unresolved. Looked up from germline, CDR1 is LGHNA and CDR2 is YSLEER. The CDR3 is made up of 13 amino acids. Trimming shortened V by 5 bases and J by 0 bases, and 6 bases separated the two germline ends.

This clone was counted a few times. V and J are TRBV6-6 and TRBJ2-7, with 11 bases aligning to TRBD1. Germline-derived CDR1 and CDR2 are MNHNY and SVGAGI (reference sequence). Trimming removed 6 bases from V and 4 bases from J; junction bases left unmatched: 8. The CDR3 runs 15 residues. CDR3 sequence: CASRYTGTGGYEQYF. CDR3 bases: TGTGCCAGCAGATACACCGGGACAGGGGGTTACGAGCAGTACTTC.

This clone turned up a few times. The chain employs TRBV5-1 and TRBJ2-4; tentative D call: TRBD1 (5 bases). With 4 bases removed from V and 0 bases from J, the gap between germline ends came to 14 bases. The CDR3 sequence is 16 residues long. Germline V gene data show CDR1 as SGHRS and CDR2 as YFSETQ. CDR3 DNA sequence: TGCGCCAGCAGCCCGTACGACAGACTAGCCAAAAACATTCAGTACTTC. Its protein is CASSPYDRLAKNIQYF.

The sample holds a few counts of this clone. V and J are TRBV25-1 and TRBJ2-7, with D possibly being TRBD1 (6 bases). Looked up from germline, CDR1 is MGHDK and CDR2 is SYGVNS. The CDR3 sequence is 13 residues long. V gave up 5 bases and J gave up 2 bases, with 10 bases separating them. CDR3 nucleotides: TGTGCCAGCAGTTTCGCAGGGGCCTACGAGCAGTACTTC. Its translation is CASSFAGAYEQYF.

V gene TRBV6-5 combines with J gene TRBJ2-5; TRBD2 is a possible D gene (6 bases). CDR3 length equals 14 residues. The V and J ends lost 10 bases and 4 bases respectively, with 19 bases between them. Germline V CDR1 and CDR2: MNHEY, SVGAGI. The DNA of the CDR3 is TGTGCCACCCGAGAGGGAGGAGTTTCAGAGACCCAGTACTTC. This translates into CATREGGVSETQYF.

This clone has just a few counts. J is TRBJ2-3 and V is TRBV11-2; a weak D match, TRBD2 (5 bases). The CDR3 sequence is 15 residues long. Germline values: CDR1 SGHAT, CDR2 FQNNGV. V was clipped by 2 bases and J by 2 bases, with 11 bases between them. CDR3: CASSLLRGDTDTQYF. DNA for the CDR3: TGTGCCAGCAGCTTATTACGGGGAGACACAGATACGCAGTATTTT. The full variable domain, in which reference TRBV11-2 and TRBJ2-3 provide the parts outside the CDR3, is EAGVAQSPRYKIIEKRQSVAFWCNPISGHATLYWYQQILGQGPKLLIQFQNNGVVDDSQLPKDRFSAERLKGVDSTLKIQPAKLEDSAVYLCASSLLRGDTDTQYFGPGTRLTVL.

The chain links TRBV7-8 to TRBJ1-2; 9 nucleotides agree with TRBD1. Losses at the gene ends were 4 bases for V and 3 bases for J; bases not matched to a gene: 6. The CDR3 runs 15 residues. The germline CDR1 and CDR2 sequences are SGHVS and FQNEAQ. The chain's CDR3 is CASSSLTGGHYGYTF. The CDR3 DNA is TGTGCCAGCAGCTCGTTGACAGGGGGGCACTATGGCTACACCTTC.

The chain recombines TRBV21-1 with TRBJ1-1. TRBV21-1 is tagged as a pseudogene. The CDR3 consists of 16 residues. The CDR3: CASSGDCTELNTEAFF. The DNA of the CDR3 is TGTGCCAGCAGCGGAGACTGCACGGAATTGAACACTGAAGCTTTCTTT.

The chain links TRBV5-1 to TRBJ2-2; no reliable D call. Germline CDR1 reads SGHRS; CDR2 reads YFSETQ. The V gene lost 0 bases and the J gene lost 5 bases, with 5 bases spanning the gap. The CDR3 covers 13 residues. CDR3: CASSLAETGELFF. In DNA, the CDR3 is TGCGCCAGCAGCTTGGCCGAGACCGGGGAGCTGTTTTTT.

The DNA for the CDR3 is TGTGCCAGCAGCAAACCGGGAGAAGAGACCCAGTACTTC. The encoded protein is CASSKPGEETQYF. The chain carries TRBV5-4 and TRBJ2-5; D possibly corresponds to TRBD2 (6 bases). Trimming took 4 bases from V and 3 from J, leaving 10 bases between them. CDR1 and CDR2 from the germline V gene are SGHNT and YYREEE (reference sequence). This CDR3 contains 13 residues.